This paragraph reports one T cell receptor beta chain. The antigen is unknown. Naivety among CD8 cells was defined by CD45RO negativity and positive CCR7 selection, thereby excluding terminally differentiated effector memory CD45RA+ cells. The data belong to a study of shared clonotypes between healthy human individuals. Overall study findings and caveats: In general, naive subsets displayed greater estimated richness than memory subsets did. Naive CD4 clonotypes overlapped across several donors at approximately 5.5%.

Deep was the level at which the assay was run. Sequenced by immunoSEQ multiplex PCR; TCRdb stores in-frame clones only, minus some. The repertoire consists of about 2 million clones, with about 94% occurring once and the leading ten covering approximately 1.2%. Per germline, CDR1 PRHDT and CDR2 FYEKMQ (reference sequence). V lost 5 bases and J lost 4, with 14 bases in between. This CDR3 comprises 14 residues. This receptor was taken from a man in his late teens or twenties in good health. Source material: naive CD8+ T cells sorted from blood. The rearrangement links TRBV13 to TRBJ1-2; D is perhaps TRBD1 (5 bases). The CDR3 loop reads CASSPRGDLYGYTF. DNA of the CDR3: TGTGCCAGCAGCCCTAGGGGTGATCTCTATGGCTACACCTTC.